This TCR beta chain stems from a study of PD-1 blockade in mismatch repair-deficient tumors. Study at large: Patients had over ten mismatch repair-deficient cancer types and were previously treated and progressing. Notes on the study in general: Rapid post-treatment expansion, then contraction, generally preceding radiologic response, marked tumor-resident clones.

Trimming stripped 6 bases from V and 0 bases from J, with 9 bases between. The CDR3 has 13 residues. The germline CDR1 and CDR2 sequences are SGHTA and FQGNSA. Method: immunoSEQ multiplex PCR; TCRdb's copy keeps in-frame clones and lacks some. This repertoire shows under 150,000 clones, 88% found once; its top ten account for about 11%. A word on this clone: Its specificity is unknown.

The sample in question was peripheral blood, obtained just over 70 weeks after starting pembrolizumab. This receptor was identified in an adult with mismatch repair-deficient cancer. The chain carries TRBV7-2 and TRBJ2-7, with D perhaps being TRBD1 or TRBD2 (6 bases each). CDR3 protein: CASREGHSYEQYF. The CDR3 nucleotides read TGTGCCAGCAGGGAGGGACACTCCTACGAGCAGTACTTC. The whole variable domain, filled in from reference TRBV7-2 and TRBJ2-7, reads GAGVSQSPSNKVTEKGKDVELRCDPISGHTALYWYRQSLGQGLEFLIYFQGNSAPDKSGLPSDRFSAERTGGSVSTLTIQRTQQEDSAVYLCASREGHSYEQYFGPGTRLTVT.